The clone carrying this T cell receptor beta chain was counted only a few times. Antigen unknown. The authors reverse transcribed all of the isolated RNA, so sequencing captured expressed TCRB transcripts. The table came from immunoSEQ multiplex PCR; TCRdb's copy has only in-frame clones and leaves some out. The sample carries about 200,000 clones, approximately 11% recorded once. This sample stems from a study of beta chain features in type 1 diabetes. Study conclusions and caveats: Among patients with Type 1 diabetes, TCRB CDR3s were moderately but significantly shorter in every one of the four CD4+ subsets. The naive, central memory and Treg TCRB repertoires of patients appeared to be more similar to one another than those of healthy donors.

Germline-derived CDR1 and CDR2 are SGHNT and YYREEE (reference sequence). The CDR3 is 15 amino acids. The V end was cut by 3 bases, the J end by 2 bases, with 14 bases between. Sequencing was carried out using central memory CD4+ T cells from blood. This chain joins TRBV5-4 and TRBJ2-5; the D gene is possibly TRBD1 (7 bases). The sequence was obtained from a man aged 18 to 29 in good health. The CDR3 region is CASSSEQGGQETQYF. CDR3 nucleotides: TGTGCCAGCAGCTCTGAGCAGGGGGGTCAAGAGACCCAGTACTTC.